Presented here are 16 T cell receptor beta chains from one specimen sequenced in a study of blood T cell repertoires in COVID-19. Sequencing used immunoSEQ multiplex PCR; TCRdb keeps in-frame clones, though not all of them. Of some 150,000 clones in the sample, 75% to 85% were seen once. The sample comprised peripheral blood. Receptor source: a woman between 45 and 65 years old with acute or convalescent COVID-19.

In this sample, this clone turned up once. J is TRBJ2-1 and V is TRBV7-2; 9 bases agree with TRBD2. This CDR3 comprises 14 residues. J was trimmed by 5 bases and V by 5 bases; bases with no gene match: 4. The germline V gene has CDR1 SGHTA and CDR2 FQGNSA. The CDR3 nucleotides read TGTGCCAGCAGCCCTAGCGGGGAGCACAATGAGCAGTTCTTC. It is translated as CASSPSGEHNEQFF.

V and J are TRBV27 and TRBJ1-6; the D gene is possibly TRBD1 (6 bases). CDR3 size: 12 residues. Deletions cut 3 bases from V and 12 bases from J, with 9 bases between. Germline V gene data show CDR1 as MNHEY and CDR2 as SMNVEV (reference sequence). CDR3 residues: CASSFPRGPLHF. The CDR3 DNA reads TGTGCCAGCAGTTTCCCCAGGGGACCCCTCCACTTT.

V is TRBV27 and J is TRBJ1-1, with a weak D call TRBD1 (6 bases). The CDR3 covers 14 residues. Trimming left V 5 bases short and J 0 bases short, with 10 bases between. Germline V gene data show CDR1 as MNHEY and CDR2 as SMNVEV (reference sequence). The CDR3 protein is CASSRGGMNTEAFF. The CDR3, as DNA: TGTGCCAGCAGTAGGGGGGGGATGAACACTGAAGCTTTCTTT.

V and J are TRBV5-6 and TRBJ2-5; TRBD2 aligns across 12 bases. V lost 1 base to trimming and J lost 4 bases; unmatched junction nucleotides: 8. The CDR3 is 17 residues long. Germline lookup yields CDR1 SGHDT and CDR2 YYEEEE. The DNA of the CDR3 is TGTGCCAGCAGCTTGAGACTAGCGGGAGATGGGGGAGAGACCCAGTACTTC. As protein: CASSLRLAGDGGETQYF.

The V gene is TRBV7-2, the J gene TRBJ2-2; 7 bases map to TRBD2. The V segment lost 4 bases and the J segment 6 bases; nucleotides outside the gene matches: 8. Germline CDR1 is SGHTA and CDR2 is FQGNSA. This CDR3 has 15 amino acids. The CDR3 DNA sequence: TGTGCCAGCAGCTGGGGGGGGACGAGGGCCGGGGAGCTGTTTTTT. Its translation is CASSWGGTRAGELFF. Together with reference TRBV7-2 and TRBJ2-2, the CDR3 gives the full variable domain: GAGVSQSPSNKVTEKGKDVELRCDPISGHTALYWYRQSLGQGLEFLIYFQGNSAPDKSGLPSDRFSAERTGGSVSTLTIQRTQQEDSAVYLCASSWGGTRAGELFFGEGSRLTVL.

The CDR3 coding sequence is TGTGCCAGCAGCTCCAAGGACGGGGGTGACGTCCTGACTTTC. Its translation is CASSSKDGGDVLTF. V usage is TRBV5-4 and J usage is TRBJ2-6; D might be TRBD2 (6 bases). V gave up 3 bases and J gave up 11 bases, with 15 bases separating them. The CDR3 sequence is 14 residues long. Germline lookup yields CDR1 SGHNT and CDR2 YYREEE (reference sequence).

The V and J genes are TRBV29-1 and TRBJ1-4; D perhaps matches TRBD1 (5 bases). The CDR3 consists of 15 residues. The V gene lost 5 bases and the J gene lost 4 bases, with 17 bases spanning the gap. The germline gives CDR1 SQVTM, CDR2 ANQGSEA. As DNA, the CDR3 is TGCAGCGTTCAGAGCCGGGGGGAGAATAATGAAAAACTGTTTTTT. The encoded protein is CSVQSRGENNEKLFF. Full variable domain (missing parts from reference TRBV29-1 and TRBJ1-4): SAVISQKPSRDICQRGTSLTIQCQVDSQVTMMFWYRQQPGQSLTLIATANQGSEATYESGFVIDKFPISRPNLTFSTLTVSNMSPEDSSIYLCSVQSRGENNEKLFFGSGTQLSVL.

The chain uses TRBV7-9 and TRBJ2-7, with 11 positions matching TRBD1. The CDR3 runs 15 residues. Germline V CDR1 and CDR2: SEHNR, FQNEAQ (reference sequence). V trimming: 3 bases; J trimming: 6 bases; junction bases outside the gene matches: 7. The CDR3 sequence is CASSLEGQGGSEQYF. CDR3 coding DNA: TGTGCCAGCAGCTTGGAGGGACAGGGGGGAAGCGAGCAGTACTTC.

The rearrangement links TRBV24-1 to TRBJ2-6; the D is unclear. V was shortened by 5 bases and J by 9 bases, with 7 bases between the two germline ends. This CDR3 region has 12 residues. Germline V gives CDR1 KGHDR, CDR2 SFDVKD. CDR3 in amino acids: CATSGASNVLTF. CDR3 bases: TGTGCCACCAGTGGGGCCAGCAACGTCCTGACTTTC.

This sequence joins TRBV24-1 and TRBJ2-1, with 7 bases aligning to TRBD1. The CDR3 contains 15 residues. Germline V CDR1 and CDR2: KGHDR, SFDVKD. The J segment lost 2 bases and the V segment lost 8 bases, leaving 8 bases of the junction unmatched. The CDR3 sequence is CATTPGQSAYNEQFF. The CDR3 DNA reads TGTGCCACCACCCCGGGACAGTCCGCCTACAATGAGCAGTTCTTC.

This chain uses TRBV11-2 with TRBJ2-7, with D uncertain. Looked up from germline, CDR1 is SGHAT and CDR2 is FQNNGV. The V gene lost 5 bases and the J gene lost 3 bases, with 2 bases spanning the gap. The CDR3 is made up of 10 amino acids. The CDR3 coding sequence is TGTGCCAGCAGCCACTACGAGCAGTACTTC. Residues: CASSHYEQYF. Supplemented by reference TRBV11-2 and TRBJ2-7, the full variable domain reads EAGVAQSPRYKIIEKRQSVAFWCNPISGHATLYWYQQILGQGPKLLIQFQNNGVVDDSQLPKDRFSAERLKGVDSTLKIQPAKLEDSAVYLCASSHYEQYFGPGTRLTVT.

V gene TRBV2 combines with J gene TRBJ2-7; 11 bases agree with TRBD1. The CDR3 contains 16 residues. The junction had 11 bases not matched to a gene; V was cut back by 7 bases and J by 3 bases. Germline lookup yields CDR1 SNHLY and CDR2 FYNNEI. The CDR3 spells CASKLEDRGPFYEQYF. The CDR3 DNA reads as TGTGCCAGCAAACTTGAGGACAGGGGGCCGTTCTACGAGCAGTACTTC.

The chain has TRBV28 and TRBJ1-1; D not certain. The germline V gene encodes CDR1 MDHEN and CDR2 SYDVKM. This CDR3 spans 14 amino acids. Between the trimmed V and J ends, which lost 6 bases and 1 base, there was a span of 12 bases. The CDR3 protein is CASSGGGSNTEAFF. The CDR3 DNA follows: TGTGCCAGCAGCGGTGGCGGGTCGAACACTGAAGCTTTCTTT.

V is TRBV6-1 and J is TRBJ1-4; perhaps TRBD1 as D (5 bases). The germline gives CDR1 MNHNS, CDR2 SASEGT. Trimming removed 3 bases at V and 0 bases at J, with 14 bases between. CDR3 size: 17 residues. DNA of the CDR3: TGTGCCAGCAGTGAGGACAACGACCTTGCAACTAATGAAAAACTGTTTTTT. Encoded protein: CASSEDNDLATNEKLFF.

Here the CDR3 DNA reads TGTGCCAGCAGTGAATGGCGCTATGTACGGGACACCGGGGAGCTGTTTTTT. It yields the protein CASSEWRYVRDTGELFF. This sequence joins TRBV2 and TRBJ2-2; no reliable D call. CDR1 is SNHLY, CDR2 FYNNEI, per germline. Deletions cut 2 bases from V and 3 bases from J, with 16 bases between. This CDR3 has 17 residues.

The chain employs TRBV27 and TRBJ1-6; 7 nucleotides agree with TRBD1. Germline V lookup: CDR1 MNHEY, CDR2 SMNVEV (reference sequence). The CDR3 runs to 15 residues. With V trimmed by 1 base and J by 7 bases, 4 bases remained unmatched. The CDR3 DNA sequence: TGTGCCAGCAGTTTATTTGGCAGGGGGAATTCACCCCTCCACTTT. As protein: CASSLFGRGNSPLHF.